This T cell receptor (beta chain) comes out of a study of T-cell reconstitution after alpha-beta-depleted transplantation in children. As it was prepared, the TCRbeta library received unique molecular identifiers. One entry per CDR3 protein, called by TCRdb with MiXCR from the PCR reads. This table has some 260,000 distinct CDR3 sequences, around 25% appearing once. V lost 6 bases and J lost 3; bases outside the gene matches: 8. Germline V gene sequence: CDR1 SGHRS, CDR2 YFSETQ. CDR3 length: 17 residues. A note on this clonotype: Its antigen is as yet unknown.

Study-wide findings and caveats: Several hundred expanded graft clones reportedly gave rise to the alpha-beta T cells present about two months after transplant. At day 60, the high TCRbeta diversity found in some patients originated from recipient T cells and thymic progenitors that had survived. It was newly produced T cells that mostly accounted for T-cell counts and diversity one year after transplant.

This rearrangement joins TRBV5-1 to TRBJ2-6; TRBD1 matches at 11 bases. The starting material was PBMCs, mostly from graft donor cells, obtained 360 days after TCRalphabeta/CD19-depleted stem cell transplant. This receptor was obtained from a female patient between 2 and 15 years old who had a stem cell transplant for congenital amegakaryocytic thrombocytopenia, so the T cells may come from the graft donor. CDR3 sequence (DNA): TGCGCCAGCACTAGGACAGGGGGCGCGGTTGGGGCCAACGTCCTGACTTTC. Protein product: CASTRTGGAVGANVLTF.